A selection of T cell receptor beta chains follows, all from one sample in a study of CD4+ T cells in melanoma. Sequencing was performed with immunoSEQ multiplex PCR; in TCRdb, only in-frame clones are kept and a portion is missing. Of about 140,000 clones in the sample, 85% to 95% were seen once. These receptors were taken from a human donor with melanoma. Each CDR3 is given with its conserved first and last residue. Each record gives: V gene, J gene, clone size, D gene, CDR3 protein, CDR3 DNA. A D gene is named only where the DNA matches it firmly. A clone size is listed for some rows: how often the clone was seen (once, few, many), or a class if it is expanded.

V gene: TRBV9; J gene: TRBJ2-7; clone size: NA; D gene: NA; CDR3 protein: CASSVAGALAEQYF; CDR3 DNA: TGTGCCAGCAGCGTAGCGGGGGCCCTTGCCGAGCAGTACTTC
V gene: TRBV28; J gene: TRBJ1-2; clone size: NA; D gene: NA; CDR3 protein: CASSFSGIRYGYTF; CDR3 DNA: TGTGCCAGCAGTTTTTCAGGGATCCGCTATGGCTACACCTTC
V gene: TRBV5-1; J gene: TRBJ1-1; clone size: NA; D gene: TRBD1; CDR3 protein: CASSPLPGGGVNTEAFF; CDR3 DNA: TGCGCCAGCAGCCCCTTACCAGGGGGTGGGGTAAACACTGAAGCTTTCTTT
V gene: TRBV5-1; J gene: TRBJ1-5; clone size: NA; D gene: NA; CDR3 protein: CASEPQHF; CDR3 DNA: TGCGCCAGCGAACCCCAGCATTTT
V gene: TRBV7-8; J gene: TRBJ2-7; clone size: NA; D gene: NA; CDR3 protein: CASSNAFSYEQYF; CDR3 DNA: TGTGCCAGCAGCAATGCCTTTTCCTACGAGCAGTACTTC
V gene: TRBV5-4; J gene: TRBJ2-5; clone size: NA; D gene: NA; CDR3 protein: CASSLAASVETQYF; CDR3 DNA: TGTGCCAGCAGCTTGGCCGCTAGCGTTGAGACCCAGTACTTC
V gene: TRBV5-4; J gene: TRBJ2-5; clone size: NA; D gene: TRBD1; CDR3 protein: CASSFPGQRYQETQYF; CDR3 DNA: TGTGCCAGCAGCTTCCCGGGACAGAGGTACCAAGAGACCCAGTACTTC
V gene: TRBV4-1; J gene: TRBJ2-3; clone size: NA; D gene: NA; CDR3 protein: CASSQGAGRTSTDTQYF; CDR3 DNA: TGCGCCAGCAGCCAAGGGGCAGGGAGGACTAGCACAGATACGCAGTATTTT
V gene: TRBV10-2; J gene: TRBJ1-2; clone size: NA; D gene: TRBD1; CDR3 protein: CASNSRTGGGYTF; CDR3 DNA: TGCGCCAGCAACTCGAGAACAGGGGGTGGCTACACCTTC
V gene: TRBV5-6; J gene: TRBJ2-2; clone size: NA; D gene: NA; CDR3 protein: CASSLALPRRNWDTGELFF; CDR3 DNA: TGTGCCAGCAGCTTGGCCCTCCCCCGAAGAAACTGGGACACCGGGGAGCTGTTTTTT
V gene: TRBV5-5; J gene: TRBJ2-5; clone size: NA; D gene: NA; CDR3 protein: CASMQGRETQYF; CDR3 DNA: TGTGCCAGCATGCAGGGTCGAGAGACCCAGTACTTC
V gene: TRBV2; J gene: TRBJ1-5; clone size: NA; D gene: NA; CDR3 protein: CASSEVRDSNQPQHF; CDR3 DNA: TGTGCCAGCAGTGAAGTCCGGGACAGCAATCAGCCCCAGCATTTT
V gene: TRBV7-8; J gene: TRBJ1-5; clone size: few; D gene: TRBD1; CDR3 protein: CASSFWTGYNQPQHF; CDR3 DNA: TGTGCCAGCAGCTTTTGGACAGGGTACAATCAGCCCCAGCATTTT
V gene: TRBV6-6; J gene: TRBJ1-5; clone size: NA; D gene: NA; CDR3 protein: CASSYGGVGGNQPQHF; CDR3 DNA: TGTGCCAGCAGTTACGGTGGGGTGGGAGGCAATCAGCCCCAGCATTTT
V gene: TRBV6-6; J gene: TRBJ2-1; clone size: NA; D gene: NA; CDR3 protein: CASTANNEQFF; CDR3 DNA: TGTGCCAGCACCGCTAACAATGAGCAGTTCTTC
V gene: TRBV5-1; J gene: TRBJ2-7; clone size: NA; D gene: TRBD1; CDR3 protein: CASSFSTGAGYEQYF; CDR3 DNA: TGCGCCAGCAGCTTCTCGACAGGGGCGGGATACGAGCAGTACTTC
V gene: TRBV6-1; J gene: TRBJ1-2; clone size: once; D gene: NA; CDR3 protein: CASSEYFHTF; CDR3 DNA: TGTGCCAGCAGTGAATACTTCCACACCTTC
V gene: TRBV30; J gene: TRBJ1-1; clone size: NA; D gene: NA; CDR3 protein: CAWSVTQFEAFF; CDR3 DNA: TGTGCCTGGAGTGTAACCCAGTTTGAAGCTTTCTTT
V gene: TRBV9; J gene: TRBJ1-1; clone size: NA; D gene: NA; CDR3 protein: CASSESGGRLSPEAFF; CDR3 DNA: TGTGCCAGCAGCGAGAGCGGGGGACGGCTCTCGCCTGAAGCTTTCTTT
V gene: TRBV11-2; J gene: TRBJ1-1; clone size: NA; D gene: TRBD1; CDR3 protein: CASSFFRGQGNTEAFF; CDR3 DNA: TGTGCCAGCAGCTTTTTCAGGGGGCAGGGGAACACTGAAGCTTTCTTT
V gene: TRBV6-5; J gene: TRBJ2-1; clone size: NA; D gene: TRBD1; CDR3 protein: CASSYQGANEQFF; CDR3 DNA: TGTGCCAGCAGTTATCAGGGGGCTAATGAGCAGTTCTTC
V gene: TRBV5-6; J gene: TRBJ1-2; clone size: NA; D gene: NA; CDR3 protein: CASSLVIGHGYTF; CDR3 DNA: TGTGCCAGCAGCTTGGTTATCGGACATGGCTACACCTTC
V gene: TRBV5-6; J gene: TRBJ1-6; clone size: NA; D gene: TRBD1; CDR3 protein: CASSSGGRTSSYNSPLHF; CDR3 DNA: TGTGCCAGCAGCTCAGGGGGCCGGACTAGCTCCTATAATTCACCCCTCCACTTT
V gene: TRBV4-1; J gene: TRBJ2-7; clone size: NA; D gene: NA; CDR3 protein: CASSQGPLEVYEQYF; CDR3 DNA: TGCGCCAGCAGCCAAGGCCCGTTGGAAGTCTACGAGCAGTACTTC
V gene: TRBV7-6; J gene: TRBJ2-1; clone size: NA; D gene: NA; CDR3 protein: CASSLFSGTYNEQFF; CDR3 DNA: TGTGCCAGCAGCTTATTTTCCGGAACCTACAATGAGCAGTTCTTC
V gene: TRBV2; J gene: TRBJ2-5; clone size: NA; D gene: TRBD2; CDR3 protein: CASSPALSSGVGETQYF; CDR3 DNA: TGTGCCAGCAGTCCCGCCTTGTCTAGCGGGGTAGGAGAGACCCAGTACTTC
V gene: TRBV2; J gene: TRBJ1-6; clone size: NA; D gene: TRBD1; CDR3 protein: CAGVTGGHSPLHF; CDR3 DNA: TGTGCCGGTGTAACAGGGGGTCACTCACCCCTCCACTTT
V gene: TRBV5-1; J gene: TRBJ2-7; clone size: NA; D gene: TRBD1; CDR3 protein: CASGPGQLYEQYF; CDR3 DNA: TGCGCCAGCGGACCGGGACAGCTCTACGAGCAGTACTTC
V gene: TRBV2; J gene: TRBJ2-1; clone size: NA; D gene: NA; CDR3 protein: CASNLQGGIYNEQFF; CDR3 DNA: TGTGCCAGCAACCTCCAGGGGGGAATTTACAATGAGCAGTTCTTC
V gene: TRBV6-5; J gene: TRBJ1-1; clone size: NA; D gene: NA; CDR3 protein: CASFSAGKNTEAFF; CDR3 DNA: TGTGCCAGCTTTAGCGCCGGGAAGAACACTGAAGCTTTCTTT
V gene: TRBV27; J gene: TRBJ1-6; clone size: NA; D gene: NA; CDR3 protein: CASSFGTALRSPLHF; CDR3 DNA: TGTGCCAGCAGTTTCGGGACGGCCCTTAGATCACCCCTCCACTTT
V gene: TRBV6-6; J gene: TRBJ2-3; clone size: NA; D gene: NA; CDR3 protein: CASSSQAPYTDTQYF; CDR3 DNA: TGTGCCAGCAGTTCCCAGGCCCCTTACACAGATACGCAGTATTTT
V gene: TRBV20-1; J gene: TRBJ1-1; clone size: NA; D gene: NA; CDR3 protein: CSAGRRTEAFF; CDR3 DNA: TGCAGTGCTGGGAGGAGAACTGAAGCTTTCTTT
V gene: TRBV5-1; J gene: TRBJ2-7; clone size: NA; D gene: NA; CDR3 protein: CASSPRGQTVFSYEQYF; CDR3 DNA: TGCGCCAGCAGCCCCAGGGGCCAGACGGTGTTCTCCTACGAGCAGTACTTC
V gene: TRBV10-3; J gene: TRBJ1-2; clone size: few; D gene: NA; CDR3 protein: CAISLTAVQGSHGYTF; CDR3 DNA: TGTGCCATCAGCCTGACTGCCGTGCAGGGTTCCCATGGCTACACCTTC
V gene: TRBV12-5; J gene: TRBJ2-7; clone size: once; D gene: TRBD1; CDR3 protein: CASGLPPGQTIYEQYF; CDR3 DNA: TGTGCTAGTGGTTTACCCCCGGGACAGACGATCTACGAGCAGTACTTC
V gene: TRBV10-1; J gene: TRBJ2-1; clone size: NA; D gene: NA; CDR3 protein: CASSEGYNEQFF; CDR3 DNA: TGCGCCAGCAGCGAGGGTTACAATGAGCAGTTCTTC
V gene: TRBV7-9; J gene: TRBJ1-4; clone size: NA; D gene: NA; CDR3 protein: CASSLPISNEKLFF; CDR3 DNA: TGTGCCAGCAGCTTACCCATCAGCAATGAAAAACTGTTTTTT
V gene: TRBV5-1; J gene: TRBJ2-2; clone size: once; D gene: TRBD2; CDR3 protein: CASSSSGGAITGELFF; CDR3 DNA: TGCGCCAGCAGCTCCAGCGGGGGGGCTATCACCGGGGAGCTGTTTTTT
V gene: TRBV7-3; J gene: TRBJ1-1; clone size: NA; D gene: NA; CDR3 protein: CASSTGMNTEAFF; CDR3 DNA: TGTGCCAGCAGCACAGGCATGAACACTGAAGCTTTCTTT
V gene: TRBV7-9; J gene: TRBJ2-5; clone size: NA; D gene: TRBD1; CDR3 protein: CASSPRTGATQTQYF; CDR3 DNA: TGTGCCAGCAGCCCTCGGACAGGGGCGACACAGACCCAGTACTTC
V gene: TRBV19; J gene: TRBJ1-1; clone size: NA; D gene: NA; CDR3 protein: CASSPQGGTEAFF; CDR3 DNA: TGTGCCAGTAGCCCCCAGGGCGGCACTGAAGCTTTCTTT
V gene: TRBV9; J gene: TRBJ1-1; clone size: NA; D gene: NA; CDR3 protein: CASSVKPAGSTEAFF; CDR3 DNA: TGTGCCAGCAGCGTAAAGCCCGCGGGGAGCACTGAAGCTTTCTTT
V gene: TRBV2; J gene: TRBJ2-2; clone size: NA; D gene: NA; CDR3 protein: CASSVVGTANTGELFF; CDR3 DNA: TGTGCCAGCAGTGTGGTGGGGACGGCGAACACCGGGGAGCTGTTTTTT
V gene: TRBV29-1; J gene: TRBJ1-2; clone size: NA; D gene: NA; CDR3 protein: CSVVRTSSYGYTF; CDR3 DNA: TGCAGCGTTGTTCGGACATCCAGCTATGGCTACACCTTC
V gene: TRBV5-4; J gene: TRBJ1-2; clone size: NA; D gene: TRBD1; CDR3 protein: CASSFPQGAWGYTF; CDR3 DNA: TGTGCCAGCAGCTTCCCACAGGGGGCGTGGGGCTACACCTTC
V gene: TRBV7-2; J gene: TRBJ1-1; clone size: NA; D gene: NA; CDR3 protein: CASRKDRTRNTEAFF; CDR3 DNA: TGTGCCAGCAGGAAAGACAGGACTCGAAACACTGAAGCTTTCTTT